This T cell receptor beta chain emerged from a study of T-cell reconstitution after alpha-beta-depleted transplantation in children. Germline V gene sequence: CDR1 MGHDK, CDR2 SYGVNS. V lost 3 bases and J lost 0, with 11 bases in between. This CDR3 has 15 residues. Unique molecular identifiers tagged the TCRbeta library. MiXCR, run by TCRdb on the PCR reads, gives a single entry per CDR3 protein. The sample records some 550,000 distinct CDR3 sequences, under 25% being singletons. This clonotype was seen only a few times. The starting material was PBMCs, mostly from graft donor cells, obtained 360 days after TCRalphabeta/CD19-depleted stem cell transplant. The J gene is TRBJ1-1, the V gene TRBV25-1; D perhaps matches TRBD1 (5 bases). The sequence was collected from a boy in the first two years of life who had a stem cell transplant for acute myeloid leukemia, so the T cells may come from the graft donor. The CDR3 DNA follows: TGTGCCAGCAGTGATTGGGGGAGCATGAACACTGAAGCTTTCTTT. Protein sequence: CASSDWGSMNTEAFF.